A single sample gave rise to the 9 T cell receptor beta chains below, sequenced in a study of identical twins. TCRdb recomputed calls from the 5' RACE reads with MiXCR, one row per CDR3 protein. The table records about 890,000 distinct CDR3 sequences, 9% to 15% of them present only once. These data are also associated with another study on yellow fever vaccine responses in identical twins.

Sequenced: PBMCs. The receptors derive from a woman aged 18-29 years in good health.

This clonotype was seen a handful of times. CDR3 bases: TGTGCCAGCAGCATTCTAGAGGGAGCCAAAAACATTCAGTACTTC. It specifies CASSILEGAKNIQYF. The chain joins TRBV7-6 to TRBJ2-4; possibly TRBD2 for D (5 bases). Germline CDR1 reads SGHVS; CDR2 reads FNYEAQ. The CDR3 has 15 amino acids. V was trimmed by 5 bases and J by 0 bases, leaving 11 bases between them.

The V call is TRBV20-1, the J call TRBJ1-3, with 7 bases lining up with TRBD1. J lost 2 bases, V lost 5 bases, and 3 bases had no gene match. CDR3 size: 13 residues. Germline values: CDR1 DFQATT, CDR2 SNEGSKA (reference sequence). The CDR3 reads CSAEGAPGNTIYF. DNA for the CDR3: TGCAGTGCTGAGGGGGCACCTGGAAACACCATATATTTT.

The rearrangement links TRBV7-9 to TRBJ2-7; D perhaps matches TRBD2 (6 bases). V lost 7 bases to trimming and J lost 3 bases, with 16 bases between them. Germline lookup yields CDR1 SEHNR and CDR2 FQNEAQ (reference sequence). The CDR3 is 14 residues long. In DNA, the CDR3 is TGTGCCAGCACCTTTACCGGGACTTACTACGAGCAGTACTTC. Translation gives CASTFTGTYYEQYF.

This clonotype was counted between two and nine times. The chain combines TRBV11-2 with TRBJ2-1; 7 bases match TRBD2. The CDR3 is 15 amino acids. Germline CDR1 reads SGHAT; CDR2 reads FQNNGV. With V trimmed by 2 bases and J by 6 bases, 7 bases remained unmatched. The CDR3 region is CASSLTGRDGNEQFF. DNA of the CDR3: TGTGCCAGCAGCTTAACTGGGAGGGATGGCAATGAGCAGTTCTTC.

This clonotype was observed a handful of times. The chain recombines TRBV5-1 with TRBJ1-4; tentative D call: TRBD1 (6 bases). The V and J ends lost 4 bases and 3 bases respectively, with 19 bases between them. This CDR3 region has 17 residues. Germline V CDR1 and CDR2: SGHRS, YFSETQ. CDR3 in amino acids: CASSARDIGPANEKLFF. CDR3 coding DNA: TGCGCCAGCAGCGCCCGGGACATCGGTCCGGCTAATGAAAAACTGTTTTTT.

The rearrangement links TRBV11-2 to TRBJ1-2; D is unclear. CDR3 length: 13 residues. V shed 10 bases and J shed 0 bases, with 12 bases lying between them. CDR1 is SGHAT, CDR2 FQNNGV, per germline. The CDR3 DNA follows: TGTGCCATCACTGGCGGACCTAACTATGGCTACACCTTC. Amino acid sequence: CAITGGPNYGYTF.

The chain has TRBV3-1 and TRBJ2-1; D may be TRBD2 (6 bases). V was cut by 5 bases and J by 4 bases, with 15 bases left in between. The CDR3 is 15 residues long. Germline CDR1 and CDR2: LGHDT and YNNKEL (reference sequence). CDR3 in DNA: TGTGCCAGCAGCAACGCGGGAACCGCTTACAATGAGCAGTTCTTC. It translates to CASSNAGTAYNEQFF.

This clonotype was observed a few times. CDR3 residues: CASRGRRGYTF. DNA for the CDR3: TGTGCCAGCAGGGGGAGGAGGGGCTACACCTTC. The chain joins TRBV12-3 or TRBV12-4 to TRBJ1-2; D is unresolved. The CDR3 totals 11 residues. V was shortened by 6 bases and J by 8 bases, with 10 bases between the two germline ends.

This rearrangement joins TRBV28 to TRBJ1-5, with D uncertain. Trimming removed 5 bases from V and 0 bases from J, with 8 bases in between. This CDR3 is built from 14 residues. Germline loops: CDR1 MDHEN, CDR2 SYDVKM. The CDR3 region has the DNA TGTGCCAGCAGTCAGAGCTATAGCAATCAGCCCCAGCATTTT. Its protein is CASSQSYSNQPQHF.